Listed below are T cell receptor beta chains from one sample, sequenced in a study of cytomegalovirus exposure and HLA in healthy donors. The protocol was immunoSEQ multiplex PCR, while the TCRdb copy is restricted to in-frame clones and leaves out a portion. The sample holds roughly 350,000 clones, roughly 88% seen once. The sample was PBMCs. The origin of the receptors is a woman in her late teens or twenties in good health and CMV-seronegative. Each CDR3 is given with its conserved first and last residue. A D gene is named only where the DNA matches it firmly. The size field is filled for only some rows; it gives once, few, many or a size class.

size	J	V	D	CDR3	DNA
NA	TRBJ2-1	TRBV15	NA	CATSSADLNNEQFF	TGTGCCACCAGCAGCGCAGACTTGAACAATGAGCAGTTCTTC
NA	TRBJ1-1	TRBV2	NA	CASSERAGLTEAFF	TGTGCCAGCAGTGAGAGGGCTGGGCTCACTGAAGCTTTCTTT
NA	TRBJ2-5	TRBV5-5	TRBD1	CASTRSGQQETQYF	TGTGCCAGCACGAGATCGGGACAGCAAGAGACCCAGTACTTC
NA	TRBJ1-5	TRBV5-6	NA	CASSRAVSNQPQHF	TGTGCCAGCAGCCGAGCTGTTAGCAATCAGCCCCAGCATTTT
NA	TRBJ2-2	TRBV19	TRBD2	CASSRGLAGVGTGELFF	TGTGCCAGTAGTAGAGGACTAGCGGGAGTGGGAACCGGGGAGCTGTTTTTT
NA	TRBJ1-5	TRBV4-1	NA	CASSGHVSNQPQHF	TGCGCCAGCAGCGGACATGTTAGCAATCAGCCCCAGCATTTT
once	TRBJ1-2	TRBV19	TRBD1	CASSVTGIGYTF	TGTGCCAGTAGTGTGACAGGGATCGGCTACACCTTC
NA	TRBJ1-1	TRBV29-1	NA	CSVEVVNTEAFF	TGCAGCGTCGAGGTGGTTAACACTGAAGCTTTCTTT
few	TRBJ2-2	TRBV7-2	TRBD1	CASSLDRGAGELFF	TGTGCCAGCAGCTTAGACAGGGGTGCCGGGGAGCTGTTTTTT
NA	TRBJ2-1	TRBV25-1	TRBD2	CASSPTSGSANEQFF	TGTGCCAGCAGTCCGACTAGCGGGAGTGCGAATGAGCAGTTCTTC
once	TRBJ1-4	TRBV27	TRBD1	CASSLWGQANEKLFF	TGTGCCAGCAGTTTGTGGGGACAGGCTAATGAAAAACTGTTTTTT
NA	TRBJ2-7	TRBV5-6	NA	CASSAQGWAVHYEQYF	TGTGCCAGCAGCGCCCAAGGTTGGGCAGTACACTACGAGCAGTACTTC
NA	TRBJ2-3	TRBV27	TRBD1	CASSLGQPSTDTQYF	TGTGCCAGCAGTTTGGGACAGCCTAGCACAGATACGCAGTATTTT
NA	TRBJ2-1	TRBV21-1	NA	CASSKDQRRTSGRLNEQFF	TGTGCCAGCAGCAAGGACCAGAGGAGGACTAGCGGGCGACTCAATGAGCAGTTCTTC
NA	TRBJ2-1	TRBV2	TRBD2	CASVRVSGRAHLTGEQFF	TGTGCCAGCGTTAGGGTGAGCGGGAGGGCGCACCTAACGGGGGAGCAGTTCTTC
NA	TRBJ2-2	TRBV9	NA	CASSVDTNTGELFF	TGTGCCAGCAGCGTAGACACGAACACCGGGGAGCTGTTTTTT
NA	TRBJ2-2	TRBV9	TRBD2	CASSVAGLAGVGELFF	TGTGCCAGCAGCGTAGCAGGACTAGCGGGAGTTGGGGAGCTGTTTTTT
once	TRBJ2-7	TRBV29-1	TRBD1	CSVRTGGEQYF	TGCAGCGTGAGGACAGGGGGTGAGCAGTACTTC
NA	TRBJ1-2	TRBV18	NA	CASSPSPQDGGYTF	TGTGCCAGCTCACCCTCCCCACAGGATGGGGGCTACACCTTC
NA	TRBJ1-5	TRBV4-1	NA	CASSPEVAGVWNQPQHF	TGCGCCAGCAGCCCGGAGGTGGCAGGGGTCTGGAATCAGCCCCAGCATTTT
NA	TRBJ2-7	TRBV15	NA	CATSRDGGGYEQYF	TGTGCCACCAGCAGAGATGGGGGCGGCTACGAGCAGTACTTC
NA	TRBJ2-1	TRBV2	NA	CASGGLIWNEQFF	TGTGCCAGCGGAGGACTAATTTGGAATGAGCAGTTCTTC
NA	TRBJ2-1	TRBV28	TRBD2	CASSLREGEQFF	TGTGCCAGCAGTCTCAGGGAGGGTGAGCAGTTCTTC
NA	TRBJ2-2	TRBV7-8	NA	CASSLAAGGGELFF	TGTGCCAGCAGCTTAGCGGCGGGTGGCGGGGAGCTGTTTTTT
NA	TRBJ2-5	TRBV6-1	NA	CASRDREETQYF	TGTGCCAGCAGGGACAGAGAAGAGACCCAGTACTTC
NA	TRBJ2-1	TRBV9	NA	CASSRRQGWDNEQFF	TGTGCCAGCAGCAGAAGGCAGGGTTGGGACAATGAGCAGTTCTTC
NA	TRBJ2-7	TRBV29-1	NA	CSVDRGTEQYF	TGCAGCGTTGATAGGGGAACGGAGCAGTACTTC
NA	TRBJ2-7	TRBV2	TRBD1	CASRGQGAYEQYF	TGTGCCAGCAGGGGACAGGGGGCTTACGAGCAGTACTTC
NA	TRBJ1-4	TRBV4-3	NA	CASSQDRGALNEKLFF	TGCGCCAGCAGCCAAGATCGGGGGGCACTCAATGAAAAACTGTTTTTT
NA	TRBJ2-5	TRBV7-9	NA	CASSLVAEEETQYF	TGTGCCAGCAGCTTAGTGGCAGAGGAAGAGACCCAGTACTTC
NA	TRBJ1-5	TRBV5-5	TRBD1	CASSRTGGEDQPQHF	TGTGCCAGCAGCCGGACAGGGGGCGAGGATCAGCCCCAGCATTTT
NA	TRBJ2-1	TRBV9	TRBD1	CASSLGQGSYNEQFF	TGTGCCAGCAGCTTGGGACAGGGGTCCTACAATGAGCAGTTCTTC
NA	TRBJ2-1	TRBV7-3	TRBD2	CASSSSGLAGTEQFF	TGTGCCAGCAGCTCCTCGGGACTAGCGGGAACCGAGCAGTTCTTC
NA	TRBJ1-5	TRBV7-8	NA	CASSQQYPPQHF	TGTGCCAGCAGCCAACAGTACCCACCCCAGCATTTT
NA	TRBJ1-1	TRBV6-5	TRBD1	CASSYSWDSDTEAFF	TGTGCCAGCAGTTACTCTTGGGACAGCGACACTGAAGCTTTCTTT
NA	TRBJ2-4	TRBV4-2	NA	CASSPGLGEGDIQYF	TGTGCCAGCAGCCCGGGCCTGGGGGAGGGGGACATTCAGTACTTC
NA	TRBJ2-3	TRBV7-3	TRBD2	CASSRDYTDTQYF	TGTGCCAGCAGCCGGGACTACACAGATACGCAGTATTTT
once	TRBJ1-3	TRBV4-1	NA	CASSQDRGATGNTIYF	TGCGCCAGCAGCCAAGATCGCGGGGCCACTGGAAACACCATATATTTT
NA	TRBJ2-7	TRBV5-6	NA	CASSLAGFGYEQYF	TGTGCCAGCAGCTTGGCCGGGTTTGGCTACGAGCAGTACTTC
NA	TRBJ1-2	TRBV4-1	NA	CASSQEGGYGYTF	TGCGCCAGCAGCCAAGAGGGAGGCTATGGCTACACCTTC
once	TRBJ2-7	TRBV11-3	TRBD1	CASSLGGQVGSEQYF	TGTGCCAGCAGCTTAGGGGGACAGGTGGGATCCGAGCAGTACTTC
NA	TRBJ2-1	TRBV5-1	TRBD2	CASSWTSGSGNEQFF	TGCGCCAGCAGCTGGACTAGCGGGAGTGGGAATGAGCAGTTCTTC
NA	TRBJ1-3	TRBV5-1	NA	CASSQYGGTGNTIYF	TGCGCCAGCAGTCAGTATGGGGGGACTGGAAACACCATATATTTT
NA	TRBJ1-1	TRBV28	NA	CASSSDGGGAAVEAFF	TGTGCCAGCAGTTCAGATGGGGGGGGCGCAGCGGTGGAAGCTTTCTTT
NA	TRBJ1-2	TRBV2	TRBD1	CASSPGTDVYGYTF	TGTGCCAGCAGTCCCGGGACAGACGTCTATGGCTACACCTTC
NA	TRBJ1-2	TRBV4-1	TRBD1	CASSQGQGPSLGYTF	TGCGCCAGCAGCCAAGGACAGGGGCCCTCATTGGGCTACACCTTC
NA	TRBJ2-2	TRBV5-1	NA	CASSLGGNTGELFF	TGCGCCAGCAGCTTGGGAGGGAACACCGGGGAGCTGTTTTTT
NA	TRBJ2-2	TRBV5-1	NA	CASRSTNTGELFF	TGCGCCAGCAGGAGTACTAACACCGGGGAGCTGTTTTTT
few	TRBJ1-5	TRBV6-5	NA	CASSYGGNQPQHF	TGTGCCAGCAGTTATGGGGGGAATCAGCCCCAGCATTTT
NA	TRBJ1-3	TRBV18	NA	CASSPPGSGNTIYF	TGTGCCAGCTCACCCCCCGGGTCGGGAAACACCATATATTTT
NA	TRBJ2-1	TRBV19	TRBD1	CASSVAGTGGNEQFF	TGTGCCAGTAGTGTAGCCGGGACAGGGGGCAATGAGCAGTTCTTC
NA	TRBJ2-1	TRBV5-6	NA	CASSFQAEQFF	TGTGCCAGCAGCTTCCAGGCTGAGCAGTTCTTC
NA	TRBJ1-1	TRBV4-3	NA	CASRMGTLERNTEAFF	TGCGCCAGCAGGATGGGGACACTCGAAAGAAACACTGAAGCTTTCTTT
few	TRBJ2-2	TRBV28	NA	CASSLSVGELFF	TGTGCCAGCAGTTTATCTGTCGGGGAGCTGTTTTTT
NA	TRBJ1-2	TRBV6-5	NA	CASSYGEGWYGYTF	TGTGCCAGCAGTTACGGGGAGGGGTGGTATGGCTACACCTTC
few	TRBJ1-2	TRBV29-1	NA	CAALVRDYGYTF	TGTGCAGCGTTAGTTCGTGACTATGGCTACACCTTC
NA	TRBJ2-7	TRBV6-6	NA	CASSYGRGGEQYF	TGTGCCAGCAGTTACGGGCGAGGGGGCGAGCAGTACTTC
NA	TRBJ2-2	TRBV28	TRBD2	CASSTRLAGEVGELFF	TGTGCCAGCAGTACCAGACTAGCGGGAGAGGTCGGGGAGCTGTTTTTT
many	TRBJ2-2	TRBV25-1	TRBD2	CASSEGTIRELFF	TGTGCCAGCAGTGAAGGGACTATCCGGGAGCTGTTTTTT
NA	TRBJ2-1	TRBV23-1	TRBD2	CASSPGLAGGNEQFF	TGCGCCAGCAGTCCCGGACTAGCGGGAGGCAATGAGCAGTTCTTC